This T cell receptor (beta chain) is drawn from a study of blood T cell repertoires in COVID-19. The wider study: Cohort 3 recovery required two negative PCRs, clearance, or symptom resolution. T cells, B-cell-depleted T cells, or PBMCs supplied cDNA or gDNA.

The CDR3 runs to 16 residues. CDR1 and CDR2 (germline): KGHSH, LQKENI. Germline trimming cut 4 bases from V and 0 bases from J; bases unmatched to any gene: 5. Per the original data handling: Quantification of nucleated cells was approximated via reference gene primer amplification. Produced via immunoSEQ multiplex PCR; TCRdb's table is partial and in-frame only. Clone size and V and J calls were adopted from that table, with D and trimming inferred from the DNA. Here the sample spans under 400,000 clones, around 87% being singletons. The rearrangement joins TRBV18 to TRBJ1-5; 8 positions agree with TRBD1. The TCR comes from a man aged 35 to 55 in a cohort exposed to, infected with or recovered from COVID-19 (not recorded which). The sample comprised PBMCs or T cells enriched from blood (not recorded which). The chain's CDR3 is CASSRGQGDSNQPQHF. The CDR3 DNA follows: TGTGCCAGCTCACGTGGACAGGGCGATAGCAATCAGCCCCAGCATTTT.